A single sample is the source of the 24 T cell receptor beta chains below, sequenced in a study of blood T cell repertoires in COVID-19. Produced via immunoSEQ multiplex PCR; TCRdb's table is partial and in-frame only. The sample records around 260,000 clones, around 85% being singletons. Sequencing used peripheral blood. The receptors derive from a human donor with COVID-19, enrolled during active disease. The donor label of this sample is uncertain.

The chain links TRBV27 to TRBJ1-5, with no clear D. V gave up 3 bases and J gave up 2 bases, with 8 bases separating them. In germline, CDR1 is MNHEY, CDR2 SMNVEV (reference sequence). This CDR3 has 14 residues. For the CDR3, the DNA is TGTGCCAGCAGTTTCGGTCGAGGCAATCAGCCCCAGCATTTT. Translation: CASSFGRGNQPQHF.

This sequence joins TRBV21-1 and TRBJ1-2. TRBV21-1 is assigned pseudogene status. This CDR3 is 9 amino acids long. The CDR3 DNA reads as TGTGCCACCCCCCCCGGTCCCACCTTC. Protein: CATPPGPTF.

V gene TRBV18 combines with J gene TRBJ2-7; 7 nucleotides align to TRBD1. V shed 4 bases, J shed 6 bases, and the junction held 6 bases outside the gene matches. The CDR3 is 13 residues long. Germline-derived CDR1 and CDR2 are KGHSH and LQKENI. The chain's CDR3 is CASSRARDSEQYF. The CDR3 coding sequence is TGTGCCAGCTCACGTGCCAGGGACAGCGAGCAGTACTTC.

The DNA of the CDR3 is TGTGCCAGCAGTTACGCGAGGAACGGCTACACCTTC. Protein sequence: CASSYARNGYTF. The genes are TRBV6-2 or TRBV6-3 and TRBJ1-2, with D hard to call. CDR3 length: 12 residues. Per germline, CDR1 MNHEY and CDR2 SVGEGT. V lost 2 bases and J lost 8, with 9 bases in between.

This chain's CDR3 is CASSHNAAVEYNEQFF. In nucleotides, the CDR3 is TGCGCCAGCAGCCATAATGCAGCGGTCGAATACAATGAGCAGTTCTTC. The chain combines TRBV4-3 with TRBJ2-1; a possible D gene is TRBD2 (5 bases). The CDR3 has 16 amino acids. CDR1 LGHNA and CDR2 YSLEER come from the germline V gene. Deletions cut 3 bases from V and 4 bases from J, with 16 bases between.

This sequence joins TRBV6-1 and TRBJ2-7, with 9 bases aligning to TRBD1. The CDR3 has 14 residues. Trimming at V came to 2 bases and at J to 7 bases, leaving 6 bases not matched to a gene. Germline V gene data show CDR1 as MNHNS and CDR2 as SASEGT. CDR3 bases: TGTGCCAGCAGTGAACCGGGACAGGGACGGGAGCAGTACTTC. Its protein product is CASSEPGQGREQYF.

This clone was seen a few times. This sequence joins TRBV2 and TRBJ2-1; 12 nucleotides line up with TRBD2. CDR3 length: 16 amino acids. With 0 bases clipped from V and 8 bases from J, the junction kept 5 bases outside the gene matches. In germline, CDR1 is SNHLY, CDR2 FYNNEI. The CDR3 is CASSEARLAGADEQFF. Here the CDR3 DNA reads TGTGCCAGCAGTGAAGCTAGACTAGCGGGGGCCGATGAGCAGTTCTTC.

This chain links TRBV29-1 with TRBJ1-5, with TRBD1 matching over 7 bases. The CDR3 has 14 residues. Germline CDR1 and CDR2: SQVTM and ANQGSEA. Trimming took 6 bases from V and 4 from J; bases not matched to a gene: 9. In nucleotides, the CDR3 is TGCAGCGTGCGGGAACAGGGGCTAAATCAGCCCCAGCATTTT. Its translation is CSVREQGLNQPQHF.

This clone has just a few counts. This sequence joins TRBV6-5 and TRBJ1-6, with a tentative D call TRBD1 (6 bases). CDR1 and CDR2 (germline): MNHEY, SVGAGI. There are 15 residues in the CDR3. Trimming left V 5 bases short and J 4 bases short, with 12 bases between. CDR3 loop: CASSPSGEYNSPLHF. The CDR3 bases are TGTGCCAGCAGTCCTTCAGGGGAGTATAATTCACCCCTCCACTTT.

The rearrangement links TRBV6-5 to TRBJ1-1; D remains ambiguous. CDR3 length: 13 amino acids. CDR1 is MNHEY, CDR2 SVGAGI, per germline. The ends were cut back, 11 bases at V and 1 base at J, with 14 bases in the middle. CDR3 DNA sequence: TGTGCCTCGCTGAGGTCAGAGAACACTGAAGCTTTCTTT. Protein: CASLRSENTEAFF.

The rearrangement links TRBV9 to TRBJ1-5; D gene uncertain. Trimming stripped 4 bases from V and 6 bases from J, with 11 bases between. The CDR3 has 13 residues. Germline V CDR1 and CDR2: SGDLS, YYNGEE. The CDR3 reads CASSPEFSQPQHF. In DNA, the CDR3 is TGTGCCAGCAGCCCCGAATTCAGTCAGCCCCAGCATTTT.

V and J are TRBV7-2 and TRBJ1-5; TRBD1 might be the D (6 bases). The V gene's germline CDR1 is SGHTA and CDR2 FQGNSA. The CDR3 has 14 amino acids. Deletions cut 4 bases from V and 3 bases from J, with 10 bases between. CDR3 DNA sequence: TGTGCCAGCAGCTCACAGGGCTTCAATCAGCCCCAGCATTTT. This codes for CASSSQGFNQPQHF.

This rearrangement joins TRBV28 to TRBJ1-1, with D unclear. Germline CDR1 reads MDHEN; CDR2 reads SYDVKM. The CDR3 length is 12 residues. V was pared by 6 bases and J by 8 bases, with 13 bases between. CDR3 nucleotide sequence: TGTGCCAGCAGGGCCCCGGGGTCCGAAGCTTTCTTT. This sequence encodes CASRAPGSEAFF.

The chain couples TRBV6-5 to TRBJ2-3; 9 bases map to TRBD1. CDR1 and CDR2 (germline): MNHEY, SVGAGI. CDR3 length equals 15 residues. V lost 2 bases to trimming and J lost 5 bases; unmatched junction nucleotides: 5. In DNA form, the CDR3 reads TGTGCCAGCAGTTACGAAGGACAGGGGATAGATACGCAGTATTTT. Its translation is CASSYEGQGIDTQYF.

This rearrangement joins TRBV5-1 to TRBJ2-1, with 10 bases aligning to TRBD2. Unmatched junction bases numbered 0, after V lost 1 base and J lost 5 bases. The CDR3 runs 14 residues. Germline CDR1 and CDR2: SGHRS and YFSETQ. CDR3 sequence: CASSLTSGNNEQFF. For the CDR3, the DNA is TGCGCCAGCAGCTTGACTAGCGGGAACAATGAGCAGTTCTTC.

The CDR3 sequence: CASRKLEGPYVEQFF. The CDR3 nucleotides read TGTGCCAGTAGAAAACTGGAGGGCCCGTACGTTGAGCAGTTCTTC. This rearrangement joins TRBV19 to TRBJ2-1, with a possible D match to TRBD2 (6 bases). Germline-derived CDR1 and CDR2 are LNHDA and SQIVND (reference sequence). The CDR3 consists of 15 residues. Deletions cut 6 bases from V and 9 bases from J, with 21 bases between.

The chain is built from TRBV11-2 and TRBJ1-5, with D possibly being TRBD1 (5 bases). This CDR3 spans 15 amino acids. Germline V gives CDR1 SGHAT, CDR2 FQNNGV. The germline V and J ends were trimmed by 5 bases and 6 bases, with 17 bases remaining between them. The DNA of the CDR3 is TGTGCCAGCAGCCCCATCGGAGGGACGGGTCAGCCCCAGCATTTT. Protein sequence: CASSPIGGTGQPQHF.

The chain combines TRBV5-1 with TRBJ1-6; D possibly corresponds to TRBD1 (6 bases). Germline V gene data show CDR1 as SGHRS and CDR2 as YFSETQ. The CDR3 has 14 residues. Trimming left V 1 base short and J 7 bases short, with 9 bases between. The CDR3 sequence is CASSLTGNNSPLHF. The CDR3 region has the DNA TGCGCCAGCAGCTTGACAGGGAACAATTCACCCCTCCACTTT.

The chain uses TRBV10-2 and TRBJ2-2; D might be TRBD2 (5 bases). This CDR3 is built from 13 residues. Between the trimmed V and J ends, which lost 6 bases and 1 base, there was a span of 6 bases. Germline CDR1 and CDR2: WSHSY and SAAADI. In DNA, the CDR3 is TGCGCCAGCAGGGACTTGAACACCGGGGAGCTGTTTTTT. Protein sequence: CASRDLNTGELFF.

V is TRBV2 and J is TRBJ2-7; 10 nucleotides line up with TRBD1. This CDR3 comprises 13 residues. The germline gives CDR1 SNHLY, CDR2 FYNNEI. CDR3 nucleotides: TGTGCCAGCAGCCAGGTGGGGGGGACAGGGGTTTCTGTC. Protein: CASSQVGGTGVSV.

The rearrangement links TRBV5-1 to TRBJ1-5; 8 positions agree with TRBD1. The CDR3 consists of 14 residues. CDR1 and CDR2 from the germline V gene are SGHRS and YFSETQ. The junction had 7 bases not matched to a gene; V was cut back by 4 bases and J by 7 bases. The CDR3 loop is CASSHGQGGQPQHF. CDR3 in DNA: TGCGCCAGCAGCCATGGACAGGGAGGACAGCCCCAGCATTTT.

The V call is TRBV29-1, the J call TRBJ2-2; 12 bases agree with TRBD2. The V and J ends lost 7 bases and 4 bases, in that order; junction bases with no gene match: 10. The CDR3 runs to 16 residues. CDR1 is SQVTM, CDR2 ANQGSEA, per germline. CDR3 nucleotide sequence: TGCAGCGGATTGACTAGCGGGAGTGCCGGCACCGGGGAGCTGTTTTTT. It specifies CSGLTSGSAGTGELFF.

J is TRBJ1-1 and V is TRBV3-1 (or the pseudogene TRBV3-2), with 9 bases fitting TRBD1. This CDR3 region has 14 residues. Germline CDR1 is LGHDT and CDR2 is YNNKEL (reference sequence). V was clipped by 4 bases and J by 4 bases; unmatched bases: 4. DNA for the CDR3: TGTGCCAGCAGCCCGACAGGGGGAGTCACTGAAGCTTTCTTT. Translating it yields CASSPTGGVTEAFF.

This chain connects TRBV7-9 to TRBJ1-2; 7 bases map to TRBD1. Germline CDR1 is SEHNR and CDR2 is FQNEAQ (reference sequence). This CDR3 is 13 amino acids long. V shed 5 bases and J 4 bases; nucleotides not matched to a gene: 4. CDR3 DNA: TGTGCCAGCAGCAGCCAGGGGGTCTATGGCTACACCTTC. This gives the protein CASSSQGVYGYTF.